Described below is a single TCR beta chain sequence and its context. This clonotype was detected a few times. The target of this receptor is not known. No base-level quality is on record; no much larger clone is a single base apart. Libraries were made using multiplex PCR. Sequencing used an Illumina HiSeq 4000. iRepertoire HTBI primers and Arm-PCR amplification of CDR3 regions were used to construct TCR beta libraries. Before sequencing, the PCR products underwent gel purification. The authors' pipeline ran thus. Gene usage analysis of CDR3 amino acid clonotypes relied on the approximately 62 TRBV and 13 to 15 TRBJ segments identified across samples. Filtered high-quality paired reads were merged into contigs using COPE and FqMerger. Contigs were aligned with BLAST to IMGT TRBV, TRBD and TRBJ reference genes, and CDR3 was defined per IMGT. Any clonotype with a frequency above 0.1% was classified as a highly expanded clone. Shannon entropy was used to measure repertoire diversity, and the Gini coefficient was used to measure V-J evenness. A clonotype was considered public if more than one individual shared it. The public reads were run again by TCRdb, first through fastp at Q25 and then through MiXCR, and only productive beta chains were kept. Identical CDR3 protein sequences are pooled into one entry, listed with their most common genes and DNA. In this record, the V and J calls reflect TCRdb's handling and not the investigators' own analysis. The sample yields roughly 350,000 distinct CDR3 sequences; approximately 16% were counted once. Less than 35% of the sample is in the top ten clones.

This sample is drawn from a study of regulatory T cells in long-lasting Graves disease (TCRdb year 2021). In the study overall: In the newly diagnosed Graves' disease group, patients had been taking antithyroid drugs for less than 3 months. Persistent Graves' disease patients were compared with newly diagnosed Graves' disease patients by peripheral blood TCR sequencing and RNA sequencing. The study was conducted in China and was registered as a clinical trial. A total of some 35 samples underwent TCR sequencing, from roughly 13 patients with persistent Graves' disease and some 20 patients with newly diagnosed Graves' disease. Broader findings and caveats from the paper: TRBV28, TRBJ1-2 and TRBJ2-5 were preferentially used in persistent disease, while TRBV20-1 and TRBJ2-1 were favored in newly diagnosed disease. Compared with newly diagnosed patients, patients with persistent Graves' disease had lower TCR Shannon entropy and fewer highly expanded clones, which suggests clonal expansion. Only peripheral blood was studied, because thyroid tissue, the primary lesion, was inaccessible. The authors noted that the small sample size was a limitation that may lower accuracy. Persistent patients shared more public clonotypes among themselves (fewer than 3,000) than newly diagnosed patients did (approximately 900). Sequencing and analysis were limited to the TCR beta chain.

Interpreted using the paper, the time point label stands for: newly diagnosed GD, antithyroid drugs for less than 3 months. RNA was extracted from PBMCs in TRIzol for both TCR sequencing and RNA sequencing. The diagnosis of Graves' disease followed American Thyroid Association guidelines. The patients came from an endocrinology department in Xi'an, China. Each patient gave about 9.1 milliliters of peripheral blood, collected in an EDTA anticoagulant tube. Ficoll Paque Plus density gradient separation was used to isolate PBMCs, and no additional T cell sorting was done. RNA quality was checked with an Agilent 2100 Bioanalyzer and agarose gel, and concentration with a NanoDrop 2000. Reading from cysteine to phenylalanine, the CDR3 counts 14 amino acids. The only DNA kept is the CDR3, 42 bases in frame from the first base. The germline V gene (reference sequence) provides CDR1 LGHDT and CDR2 YNNKEL. The V end loses 4 bases and the J end loses 4 bases, and a stretch of 10 bases separates them.

The sample was also linked to a second study, of T cells in Graves' hyperthyroidism and ophthalmopathy. The second study, in turn, reports: Stable Graves' hyperthyroidism was defined as no progression to ophthalmopathy during 18 months of follow-up. Hyperthyroidism patients were newly diagnosed, with disease duration under 2 months, and aged 18 to 65 years. The study excluded patients with uncontrolled infections, other autoimmune diseases, pregnancy or lactation. Clinical symptoms, serum thyroxine and TRAb, thyroid ultrasound, and orbital computed tomography formed the basis for the diagnoses. A first-round RT-PCR of the TCR CDR3 used the HTBI primer set with the Qiagen OneStep RT-PCR kit. Most expanded thyroid clonotypes (frequency above 0.001) were also detected in blood, a finding suggesting that blood repertoires may reflect thyroid immune responses. A 13 V-J signature model separated ophthalmopathy from stable hyperthyroidism, with approximately 86% sensitivity and 81.08% specificity in cross-validation and 80%/75% in testing. In validation, progression to ophthalmopathy was predicted by the model with around 70% sensitivity and 72.22% specificity, a median of around 5.9 months before onset. A discovery cohort of around 100 patients, roughly 45 with Graves' ophthalmopathy and approximately 57 with stable Graves' hyperthyroidism, was used to find distinguishing TCR V-J signatures. Prospective prediction of ophthalmopathy was tested in an independent validation cohort of some 19 hyperthyroidism patients and some 17 patients who later progressed to ophthalmopathy. The 100 discovery patients were randomly split 7:3 into training and test sets. The study also compared thyroid tissue and blood T-cell repertoires from about six Graves' hyperthyroidism patients. After blood sampling, hyperthyroidism patients were treated with methimazole at a starting dose of 30 mg daily, and ophthalmopathy patients were treated with high-dose intravenous methylprednisolone. A second multiplex PCR round built the libraries, followed by size selection and purification. The libraries were sequenced on an Illumina HiSeq2000 using paired-end 100 bp reads. SOAPnuke was used to process the raw data, with reads discarded if the reads contained adapters or uncalled bases, had a mean Phred below 15, or lacked an exact constant-primer or identifier match. High-quality paired reads were merged with COPE v1.2.5, and unique nucleotide sequences were defined as clonotypes. Clonotypes were aligned to IMGT TRBV, TRBD and TRBJ reference segments using MiTCR v1.1. Analysis was restricted to V-J combinations with a frequency above 0.0001, which covered 99.2% of repertoires. A TCS score was defined as the ratio between F50 (clonal expansion) and ExV (chaos), using BLOSUM62-based TCRdist between CDR3 peptides within each V-J. Welch's t-statistics and random forest reduced some 510 V-J features to 10 to 15, which were used in a naive Bayes classifier (R e1071). Sample size was not statistically predetermined, and investigators were not blinded to group allocation. According to the paper, TCR Vbeta CDR3 sequencing was carried out on 135 peripheral blood samples, which came from more than 40 ophthalmopathy, around 75 hyperthyroidism and approximately 17 progressor patients.

Sequencing used peripheral blood mononuclear cells (PBMCs), obtained at new diagnosis, from a patient treated with antithyroid drugs. The chain was built from TRBV3-1 and TRBJ1-4; no D segment can be confidently identified. The source is a middle-aged man with Graves disease. Donor details come from another sample of the same person, matched by shared clones. Here is the DNA: TGTGCCAGCAGCCCCACACAGAGTAATGAAAAACTGTTTTTT. Translated, it reads CASSPTQSNEKLFF.